The sequence of this T cell receptor beta chain was determined in a study of cytomegalovirus exposure and HLA in healthy donors. Turning to the study itself: The same platform was used for the roughly 130 validation repertoires and the 600 to 850 first-cohort repertoires, a later analysis reported.

The table came from immunoSEQ multiplex PCR; TCRdb's copy has only in-frame clones and leaves some out. The repertoire includes 200,000 to 250,000 clones, 88% of them detected once, and roughly 2.8% sits in the top ten. Sequencing used PBMCs. This TCR was sampled from a woman under 30 in good health and CMV-seronegative.

CDR3 sequence: CASSLMAGGYGYTF. The DNA for the CDR3 is TGTGCCAGCAGCCTGATGGCGGGAGGGTATGGCTACACCTTC. The rearrangement uses TRBV7-2 and TRBJ1-2; D unclear. Germline V gives CDR1 SGHTA, CDR2 FQGNSA. V lost 5 bases to trimming and J lost 5 bases, with 15 bases between them. The CDR3 has 14 amino acids.